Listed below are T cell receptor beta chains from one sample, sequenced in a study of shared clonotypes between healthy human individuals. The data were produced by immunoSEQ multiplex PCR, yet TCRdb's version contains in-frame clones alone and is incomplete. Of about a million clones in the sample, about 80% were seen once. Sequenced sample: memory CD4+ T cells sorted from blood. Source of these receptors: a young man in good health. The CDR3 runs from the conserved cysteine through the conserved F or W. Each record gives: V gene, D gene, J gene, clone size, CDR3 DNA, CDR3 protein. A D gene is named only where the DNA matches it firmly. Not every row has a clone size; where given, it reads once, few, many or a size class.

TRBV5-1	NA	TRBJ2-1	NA	TGCGCCAGCAGCTTGGTAGGCACCAATGAGCAGTTCTTC	CASSLVGTNEQFF
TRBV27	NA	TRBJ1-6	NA	TGTGCCAGCAGTTTTCAGGGGCTGAATTCACCCCTCCACTTT	CASSFQGLNSPLHF
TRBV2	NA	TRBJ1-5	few	TGTGCCAGCAGTGACCGGACAGAAAATCAGCCCCAGCATTTT	CASSDRTENQPQHF
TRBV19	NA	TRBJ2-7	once	TGTGCCAGTAGTATAGGGAGGAAGACGGACGAGCAGTACTTC	CASSIGRKTDEQYF
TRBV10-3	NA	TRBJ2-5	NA	TGTGCCATCAGTCCCGGGGGAGAGACCCAGTACTTC	CAISPGGETQYF
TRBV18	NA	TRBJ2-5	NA	TGTGCCAGCTCACCCTGGGACGGGAAGCAAGAGACCCAGTACTTC	CASSPWDGKQETQYF
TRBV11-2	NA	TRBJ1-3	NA	TGTGCCAGCAGCTTATTCAGACTGAGCTCTGGAAACACCATATATTTT	CASSLFRLSSGNTIYF
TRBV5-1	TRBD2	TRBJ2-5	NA	TGCGCCAGCAGCGGACGGCTAGCGGGGGGACAAGAGACCCAGTACTTC	CASSGRLAGGQETQYF
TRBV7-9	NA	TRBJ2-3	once	TGTGCCAGCGGCGGTGGCACAGATACGCAGTATTTT	CASGGGTDTQYF
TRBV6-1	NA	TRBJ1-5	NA	TGTGCCAGTGGACGGAATAGCAATCAGCCCCAGCATTTT	CASGRNSNQPQHF
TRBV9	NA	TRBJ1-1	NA	TGTGCCAGCAGCCCCTATACACGGAACACTGAAGCTTTCTTT	CASSPYTRNTEAFF
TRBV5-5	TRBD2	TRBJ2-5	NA	TGTGCCAGCAGCTTCGGGACTAGCCTACAGGAGACCCAGTACTTC	CASSFGTSLQETQYF
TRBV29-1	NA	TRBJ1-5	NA	TGCAGCGCAATTAGGTCGGGACTGGGACAGCCCCAGCATTTT	CSAIRSGLGQPQHF
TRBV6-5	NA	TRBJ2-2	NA	TGTGCCAGCAGCCGTCTCAACACCGGGGAGCTGTTTTTT	CASSRLNTGELFF
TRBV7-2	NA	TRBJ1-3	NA	TGTGCCAGCAGCCCCAGACAGACGTCCGGAAACACCATATATTTT	CASSPRQTSGNTIYF
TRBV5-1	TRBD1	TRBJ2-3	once	TGCGCCAGCAGCTTGGGGGCGGCGGGACAGGCCACAGATACGCAGTATTTT	CASSLGAAGQATDTQYF
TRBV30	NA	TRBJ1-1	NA	TGTGCCTGGAGTTCAAGAGGGACTGAAGCTTTCTTT	CAWSSRGTEAFF
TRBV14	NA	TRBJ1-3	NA	TGTGCCAGCAGCCAAGCGATCCTCAGCTCTGGAAACACCATATATTTT	CASSQAILSSGNTIYF
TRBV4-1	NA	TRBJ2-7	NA	TGCGCCAGCAGCCAAGGGGCAGACTCCTACGAGCAGTACTTC	CASSQGADSYEQYF
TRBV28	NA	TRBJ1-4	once	TGTGCCAGCAGTTACCCAGGGAAGGGGGGTGAAAAACTGTTTTTT	CASSYPGKGGEKLFF
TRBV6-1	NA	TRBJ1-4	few	TGTGCCAGCAGGGAACAGTGGCTTGCAACTAATGAAAAACTGTTTTTT	CASREQWLATNEKLFF
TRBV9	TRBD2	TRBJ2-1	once	TGTGCCAGCAGCGTGAGTTTGGTAGAGACTAGCGGGAGGGCCGGTCTATCGAATGAGCAGTTCTTC	CASSVSLVETSGRAGLSNEQFF
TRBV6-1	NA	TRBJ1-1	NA	TGTGCCAGCAGTGGGTCACAGGGAGGAACTGAAGCTTTCTTT	CASSGSQGGTEAFF
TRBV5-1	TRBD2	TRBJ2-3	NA	TGCGCCAGCAGCTTGTTAGCGGGGGCGGGCACAGATACGCAGTATTTT	CASSLLAGAGTDTQYF
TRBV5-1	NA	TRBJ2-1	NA	TGCGCCAGCAGCTTGGGGTTTCTGGGGAGCTCCTACAATGAGCAGTTCTTC	CASSLGFLGSSYNEQFF
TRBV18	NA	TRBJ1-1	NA	TGTGCCAGCTCACCACGACAGTCGATGGGCACTGAAGCTTTCTTT	CASSPRQSMGTEAFF
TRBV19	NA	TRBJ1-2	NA	TGTGCCAGTAGTAACCGAGGCCACTATGGCTACACCTTC	CASSNRGHYGYTF
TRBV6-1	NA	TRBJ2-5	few	TGTGCCAGCAGCAACGATGGGACTTTTAAAGAGACCCAGTACTTC	CASSNDGTFKETQYF
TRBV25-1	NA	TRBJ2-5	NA	TGTGCCAGCGGACTTGGGGGGGGCCGAAACGGGGAGACCCAGTACTTC	CASGLGGGRNGETQYF
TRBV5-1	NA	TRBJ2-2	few	TGCGCCAGCAGCTTGGCCTGGGGTGCAGGTACGAACACCGGGGAGCTGTTTTTT	CASSLAWGAGTNTGELFF
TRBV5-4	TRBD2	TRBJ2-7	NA	TGTGCCAGCAGCTTGGGGGCGGGGAGGGACGAGCAGTACTTC	CASSLGAGRDEQYF
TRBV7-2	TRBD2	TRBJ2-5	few	TGTGCCAGCAGCTTAGTAACTAGCGGGAGTACACAGACCCAGTACTTC	CASSLVTSGSTQTQYF
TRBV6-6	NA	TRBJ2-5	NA	TGTGCCAGCAGTTACGAGGACTCCAACGCGGAGACCCAGTACTTC	CASSYEDSNAETQYF
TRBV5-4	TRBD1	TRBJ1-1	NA	TGTGCCAGCAGCCCCCGACAGGGGGTCAACACTGAAGCTTTCTTT	CASSPRQGVNTEAFF
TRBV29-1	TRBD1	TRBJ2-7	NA	TGCAGCGTTTCCGGGACAGGGATCGAGCAGTACTTC	CSVSGTGIEQYF
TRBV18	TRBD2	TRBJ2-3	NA	TGTGCCAGCCAACGGGACCGGGAGGTAGATACGCAGTATTTT	CASQRDREVDTQYF
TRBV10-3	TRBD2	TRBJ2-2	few	TGTGCCATCAGTGAGACTAGCGGGGGGAACACCGGGGAGCTGTTTTTT	CAISETSGGNTGELFF
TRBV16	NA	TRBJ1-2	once	TGTGCCAGCAGCCAATCTAGTGGAGGGGAGAATGGCTACACCTTC	CASSQSSGGENGYTF
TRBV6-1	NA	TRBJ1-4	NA	TGTGCCAGCAGGAGCCACCGTAATGAAAAACTGTTTTTT	CASRSHRNEKLFF
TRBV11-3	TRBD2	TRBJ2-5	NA	TGTGCCAGCAGCGCCGGGACTAGCGGGGGGCATGGGGAGACCCAGTACTTC	CASSAGTSGGHGETQYF
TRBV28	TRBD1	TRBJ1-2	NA	TGTGCCAGCAGTCCTAGGGACAGGGAAGTCGTTGGCTACACCTTC	CASSPRDREVVGYTF
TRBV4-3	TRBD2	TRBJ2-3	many	TGCGCCAGCAGCCAAGGGACTAGTGGGGGTAGGTCCACAGATACGCAGTATTTT	CASSQGTSGGRSTDTQYF
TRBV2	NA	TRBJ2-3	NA	TGTGCCAGCAGCCTCACCACAGATACGCAGTATTTT	CASSLTTDTQYF